This T cell receptor beta chain was profiled in a study of T cell responses to AZD1222 COVID-19 vaccine. The study's findings and limits: Within unmutated variant regions lay the reported targets of nearly half of spike-specific TCRs. Donors skewed white British and female; clonal diversity was possibly underestimated.

This clone has a single count. The target antigen is unknown. The method was immunoSEQ multiplex PCR; TCRdb's version includes in-frame clones alone and lacks a portion of them. The table includes 90,000 to 150,000 clones, about 88% detected once. The study pooled second doses at about 4 or about 12 weeks. The CDR3 covers 14 residues. The J segment lost 7 bases and the V segment lost 5 bases, leaving 10 bases of the junction unmatched. CDR1 SGHDN and CDR2 FVKESK come from the germline V gene. The material sequenced was peripheral blood, taken 28 days after the second AZD1222 dose. The chain links TRBV14 to TRBJ1-2, with 7 bases matching TRBD1. The sequence derives from an adult who received the AZD1222 COVID-19 vaccine. The CDR3 is CASSKTGNAGGYTF. CDR3 nucleotide sequence: TGTGCCAGCAGCAAGACAGGGAATGCGGGTGGCTACACCTTC.